The rows below give T cell receptor beta chains drawn from one sample of a study of cytomegalovirus exposure and HLA in healthy donors. The repertoire was sequenced with immunoSEQ multiplex PCR; TCRdb's copy has only in-frame clones and lacks some. The sample holds 150,000 to 200,000 clones, just under 85% seen once. Sequenced sample: PBMCs. These receptors all come from a girl aged 5 to 17 in good health and CMV-seropositive. Both conserved end residues are part of each CDR3. A D gene is named only where the DNA matches it firmly. Only some rows state a clone size, as once, few, many or a class for expanded clones.

TGTGCCAGCAGCTTATTGGGACAGGGGAACTATGGCTACACCTTC,CASSLLGQGNYGYTF,TRBJ1-2,-,TRBD1,TRBV11-3
TGCGCCAGCAGCTTGGGCCAGGGGGCCCCCTACAATGAGCAGTTCTTC,CASSLGQGAPYNEQFF,TRBJ2-1,-,TRBD1,TRBV5-1
TGTGCCAGCAGCGTAAGGACAGGGGGCCCGAACACTGAAGCTTTCTTT,CASSVRTGGPNTEAFF,TRBJ1-1,once,TRBD1,TRBV9
TGTGCCAGCAGTGAGTCTCCCAGCGCCTCGAGGCAGCACTTC,CASSESPSASRQHF,TRBJ2-7,-,-,TRBV6-1
TGTGCCAGCAGCGTAGCAATCGATAAGTCCTACTTTGGCTACACCTTC,CASSVAIDKSYFGYTF,TRBJ1-2,few,-,TRBV9
TGTGCGGGGGGTCGTAGCTCCTACGAGCAGTACTTC,CAGGRSSYEQYF,TRBJ2-7,-,-,TRBV27
TGTGCCAGCAGCGCCCGACAGGGACTCAACTATGGCTACACCTTC,CASSARQGLNYGYTF,TRBJ1-2,-,TRBD1,TRBV9
TGTGCCAGCAGCACTCCGACAGGGATTTACAATGAGCAGTTCTTC,CASSTPTGIYNEQFF,TRBJ2-1,-,TRBD1,TRBV5-4
TGTGCCAGCATTGAGCTAGGGGCCGTCCGCATTAGATTCTTC,CASIELGAVRIRFF,TRBJ2-1,-,-,TRBV7-2
TGCGCCAGCAGTGAAGCTAGGGGCAAGCTACAAGAGACCCAGTACTTC,CASSEARGKLQETQYF,TRBJ2-5,-,-,TRBV6-1
TGTGCCAGCAGCTTAGATGTCGTCAGGTTCGACTACGAGCAGTACTTC,CASSLDVVRFDYEQYF,TRBJ2-7,once,-,TRBV11-2
TGTGCCAGCAGGGACAGCAAGAACACTGAAGCTTTCTTT,CASRDSKNTEAFF,TRBJ1-1,-,-,TRBV6-5
TGTGCCTGGAGTACAGGGGGCCCGAACACCGGGGAGCTGCTTTTT,CAWSTGGPNTGELLF,TRBJ2-2,-,TRBD1,TRBV30
TGTGCCAGCAGCAAAGCCTCTCGGGGGGATACCGGGGAGCTGTTTTTT,CASSKASRGDTGELFF,TRBJ2-2,-,-,TRBV21-1
TGCGCCAGCAGTGCCACTAGCGGGGGTTACAATGAGCAGTTCTTC,CASSATSGGYNEQFF,TRBJ2-1,-,TRBD2,TRBV10-2
TGTGCCAGCAGCGAGCAACAGGAGAGCTCCTATAATTCACCCCTCCACTTT,CASSEQQESSYNSPLHF,TRBJ1-6,once,-,TRBV9
TGCAGCGTTGACGACAGGGCCGGCGAGCAGTACTTC,CSVDDRAGEQYF,TRBJ2-7,-,TRBD1,TRBV29-1
TGTGCCAGCAGCGATGGGACAGGGGTAGATGAGCAGTTCTTC,CASSDGTGVDEQFF,TRBJ2-1,-,TRBD1,TRBV9
TGTGCCAGCAGCGGTCTCTGGCTAGCGGACTACACAGATACGCAGTATTTT,CASSGLWLADYTDTQYF,TRBJ2-3,-,TRBD2,TRBV2
TGTGCCACCAGCATTACGACTAGCGGGGGCCGCTCTGGGGCCAACGTCCTGACTTTC,CATSITTSGGRSGANVLTF,TRBJ2-6,-,TRBD2,TRBV15
TGTGCCAGCAGCGTCGCCGGGACAGTTGCCTACGAGCAGTACTTC,CASSVAGTVAYEQYF,TRBJ2-7,-,TRBD1,TRBV14
TGTGCCAGCAGCCACTTTCCCCGGGGGAACACTGAAGCTTTCTTT,CASSHFPRGNTEAFF,TRBJ1-1,-,-,TRBV11-2
TGTGCCTGGTCGGCAGGGAAGAATAATTCACCCCTCCACTTT,CAWSAGKNNSPLHF,TRBJ1-6,-,-,TRBV30
TGTGCCAGCAGCTCGTACTCTAGCGGGGGGAACAATGAGCAGTTCTTC,CASSSYSSGGNNEQFF,TRBJ2-1,few,TRBD2,TRBV7-8
TGTGCCAGCAGCTTAAGGTCAGGAACTGAAGCTTTCTTT,CASSLRSGTEAFF,TRBJ1-1,-,-,TRBV5-6
TGCGCCAGCAGCCAGGCGGGGGGCGCACGCGAGACCCAGTACTTC,CASSQAGGARETQYF,TRBJ2-5,-,TRBD2,TRBV4-1
TGCAGCGTTGAACCCACAGGGTGGGGGATCTATGGCTACACCTTC,CSVEPTGWGIYGYTF,TRBJ1-2,-,-,TRBV29-1
TGCGCCAGCAGCCCTGGGACAATCGATCAGCCCCAGCATTTT,CASSPGTIDQPQHF,TRBJ1-5,few,-,TRBV5-1
TGTGCCAGCAGCGTGGGAGGGGCGGGAAACACCATATATTTT,CASSVGGAGNTIYF,TRBJ1-3,-,-,TRBV9
TGTGCCAGCAGCTTAGATATGGCGGGGGGAACCACAGATACGCAGTATTTT,CASSLDMAGGTTDTQYF,TRBJ2-3,-,TRBD2,TRBV11-3
TGTGCCAGCAGTGGTCACAGAAACGAGCAGTACTTC,CASSGHRNEQYF,TRBJ2-7,-,-,TRBV2
TGTGCCAGCAGCGGAGGCGGGGGGGGATTCACAGATACGCAGTATTTT,CASSGGGGGFTDTQYF,TRBJ2-3,once,TRBD2,TRBV9
TGCGCCAGCAGTGAAAGAAAAGCGGGGGGCACAGATACGCAGTATTTT,CASSERKAGGTDTQYF,TRBJ2-3,-,TRBD2,TRBV10-2
TGTGCCAGCAGTTTCGGACAGGGCGGAGGAAACACCATATATTTT,CASSFGQGGGNTIYF,TRBJ1-3,-,TRBD1,TRBV6-6
TGTGCCAGCTTGACAGGGGCCTTCTCCTACGAGCAGTACTTC,CASLTGAFSYEQYF,TRBJ2-7,-,TRBD1,TRBV2
TGTGCCAGCAGGTACAGGGCAGGATATGGCTACACCTTC,CASRYRAGYGYTF,TRBJ1-2,-,-,TRBV2
TGTGCCAGCAGACCCCGGGACACGAATCCCCAGTACTTC,CASRPRDTNPQYF,TRBJ2-5,-,-,TRBV7-9
TGTGCCACCGGAGCCGTAGGTGAGCAGTTCTTC,CATGAVGEQFF,TRBJ2-1,-,-,TRBV10-3
TGTGCCAGTAGCGGGACAGGGCTTTCACCCCTCCACTTT,CASSGTGLSPLHF,TRBJ1-6,once,TRBD1,TRBV19
TGTGCCAGCAGCTTGGGGGAGAGCTCCTACAATGAGCAGTTCTTC,CASSLGESSYNEQFF,TRBJ2-1,-,-,TRBV5-8
TGTGCCAGCAGCGGGGACAGGTTCATCTCTGGGGCCAACGTCCTGACTTTC,CASSGDRFISGANVLTF,TRBJ2-6,-,TRBD1,TRBV9
TGCGCCAGCAGCTTGGCCGATGAGCAGTTCTTC,CASSLADEQFF,TRBJ2-1,few,-,TRBV5-1
TGTGCCATAGCTGAGAGGGTCTCCTATAATTCACCCCTCCACTTT,CAIAERVSYNSPLHF,TRBJ1-6,-,-,TRBV10-3
TGTGCCAGCAGCCGCCGGGACAGGGTAGATGGCTACACCTTC,CASSRRDRVDGYTF,TRBJ1-2,-,TRBD1,TRBV25-1
TGCGCCTCAAACGTAGACAAAGGGGTGGGCACTGAAGCTTTCTTT,CASNVDKGVGTEAFF,TRBJ1-1,few,-,TRBV5-1
TGTGCCAGCATGGGAGACCTAATCCTCAATCAGCCCCAGCATTTT,CASMGDLILNQPQHF,TRBJ1-5,-,-,TRBV6-1
TGTGCCAGCAGCCTCCCCTTCCGGGGGACTGAAGCTTTCTTT,CASSLPFRGTEAFF,TRBJ1-1,-,-,TRBV25-1
TGTGCCAGCAGCTCAAGACTAGCGGCGAACACCGGGGAGCTGTTTTTT,CASSSRLAANTGELFF,TRBJ2-2,-,TRBD2,TRBV9
TGCGCCAGCAGCCAAGTTCTCAATCAGCCCCAGCATTTT,CASSQVLNQPQHF,TRBJ1-5,once,-,TRBV4-1
TGTGCCAGCAGCTTAGAGCTAGTACACTCTGGAAACACCATATATTTT,CASSLELVHSGNTIYF,TRBJ1-3,-,-,TRBV11-2
TGTGCCAGCAGTGGAGGGCATGAGCAGTTCTTC,CASSGGHEQFF,TRBJ2-1,once,-,TRBV27
TGTGCCAGCAGCTATCCAGGCGACTATGGCTACACCTTC,CASSYPGDYGYTF,TRBJ1-2,-,-,TRBV5-4